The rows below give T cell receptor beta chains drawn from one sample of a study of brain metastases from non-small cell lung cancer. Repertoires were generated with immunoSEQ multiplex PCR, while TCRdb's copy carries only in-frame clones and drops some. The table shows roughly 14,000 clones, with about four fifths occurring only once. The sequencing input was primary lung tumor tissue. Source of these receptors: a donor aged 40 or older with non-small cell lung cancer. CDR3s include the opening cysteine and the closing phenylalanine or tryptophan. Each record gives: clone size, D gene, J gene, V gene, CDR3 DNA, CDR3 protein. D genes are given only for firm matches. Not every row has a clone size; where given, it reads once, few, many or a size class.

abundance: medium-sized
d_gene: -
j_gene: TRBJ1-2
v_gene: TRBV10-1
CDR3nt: TGCGCCAGCAGAAGTGGGTCCCACCCTTATGGCTACACCTTC
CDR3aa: CASRSGSHPYGYTF

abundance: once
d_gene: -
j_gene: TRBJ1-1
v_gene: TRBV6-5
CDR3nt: TGTGCCAGCAGTATAGGGGGGGGTGTGAACACTGAAGCTTTCTTT
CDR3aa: CASSIGGGVNTEAFF

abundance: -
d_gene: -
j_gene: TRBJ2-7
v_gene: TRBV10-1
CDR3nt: TGCGCCAGCAGTGTAAGGAGGGGGCAAATCTACGAGCAGTACTTC
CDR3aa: CASSVRRGQIYEQYF

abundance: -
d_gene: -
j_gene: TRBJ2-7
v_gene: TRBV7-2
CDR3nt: TGTGCCAGCAGCTCCTGGGGGCAGCGGGGCCGCTACGAGCAGTACTTC
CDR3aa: CASSSWGQRGRYEQYF

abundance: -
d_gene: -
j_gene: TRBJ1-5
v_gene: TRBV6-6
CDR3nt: TGTGCCAGCAGTTACTCACATCTATCAAACCATCATTTT
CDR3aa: CASSYSHLSNHHF

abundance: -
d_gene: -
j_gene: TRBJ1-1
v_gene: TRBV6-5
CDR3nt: TGTGCCAGCACCCGGGACGCCGGGAACACTGAAGCTTTCTTT
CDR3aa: CASTRDAGNTEAFF

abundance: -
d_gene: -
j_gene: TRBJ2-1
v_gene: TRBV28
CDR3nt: TGTGCCAGCAGCGAGGGGGGCAATGAGCAGTTCTTC
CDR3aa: CASSEGGNEQFF

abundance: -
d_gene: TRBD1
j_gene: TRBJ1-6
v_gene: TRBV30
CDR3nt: TGTGCCTGGAGTCCGACAGGGGACTCACCCCTCCACTTT
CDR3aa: CAWSPTGDSPLHF

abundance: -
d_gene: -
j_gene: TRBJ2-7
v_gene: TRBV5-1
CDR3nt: TGCGCCAGCAGCTTGGCTCGGGCCTCCTACGAGCAGTACTTC
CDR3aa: CASSLARASYEQYF

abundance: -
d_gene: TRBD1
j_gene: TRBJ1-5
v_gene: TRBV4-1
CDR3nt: TGCGCCAGCAGCCTGGGGACAGGCGGGCAGCCCCAGCATTTT
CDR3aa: CASSLGTGGQPQHF

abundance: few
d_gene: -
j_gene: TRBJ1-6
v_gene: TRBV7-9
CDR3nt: TGTGCCAGCAGCCAGATGGGTCACACCGCCTTATTAAATTCGTCCCTCCACTTT
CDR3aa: CASSQMGHTALLNSSLHF

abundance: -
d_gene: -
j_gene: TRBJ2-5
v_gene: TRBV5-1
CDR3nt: TGCGCCAGCAGCTTGGTCTTAGGGGAGACCCAGTACTTC
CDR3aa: CASSLVLGETQYF

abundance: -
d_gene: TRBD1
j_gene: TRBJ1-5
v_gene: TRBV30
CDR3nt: TGTGCCTGGAGTGTACCCGGGACAGGGAATCAGCCCCAGCATTTT
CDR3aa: CAWSVPGTGNQPQHF

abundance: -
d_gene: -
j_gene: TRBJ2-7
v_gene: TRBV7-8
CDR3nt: TGTGCCAGCATCCCCCAGGGGAGGGTGACAATCAGCGGCGAGCAGTACTTC
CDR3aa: CASIPQGRVTISGEQYF

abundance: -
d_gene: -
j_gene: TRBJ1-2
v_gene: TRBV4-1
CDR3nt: TGCGCCAGCAGCCAAGAGGCGGTAGCTAACTATGGCTACACCTTC
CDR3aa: CASSQEAVANYGYTF

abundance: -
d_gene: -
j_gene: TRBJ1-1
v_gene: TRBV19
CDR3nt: TGTGCCAGTAGTCCTACAGGGCCCCTGAACACTGAAGCTTTCTTT
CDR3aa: CASSPTGPLNTEAFF

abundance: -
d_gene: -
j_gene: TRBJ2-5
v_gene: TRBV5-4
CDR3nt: TGTGCCAGCAGCGTAGTAGTCCAAGAGACCCAATACTTC
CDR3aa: CASSVVVQETQYF

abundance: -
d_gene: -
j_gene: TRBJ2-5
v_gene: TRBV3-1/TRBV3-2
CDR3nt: TGTGCCAGCAGCCAAATCCTAGGCCCCCACGAGACCCAGTACTTC
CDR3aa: CASSQILGPHETQYF

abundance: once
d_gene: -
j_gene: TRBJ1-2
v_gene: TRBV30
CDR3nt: TGTGCCTGGAGTGTAAAAGAGGACTACACCTTC
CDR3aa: CAWSVKEDYTF